This T cell receptor (beta chain) stems from a study of control samples from healthy donors and cancer patients. The CDR3 has 14 amino acids. Germline V gene lookup returns CDR1 SQVTM and CDR2 ANQGSEA. Trimming cost V 4 bases and J 1 base, with 13 bases left between them. Libraries were prepared by immunoSEQ multiplex PCR; TCRdb keeps only in-frame clonotypes and omits some of them. The sample lists 90,000 to 100,000 clones, 90% seen once, with about 4% in the top ten. The chain employs TRBV29-1 and TRBJ1-1, with a weak D call TRBD1 (6 bases). The sequenced material came from blood. This receptor was taken from a woman under 30 in good health. Here the CDR3 reads CSVGPDSGNTEAFF. The CDR3 DNA is TGCAGCGTTGGCCCGGACAGTGGGAACACTGAAGCTTTCTTT.